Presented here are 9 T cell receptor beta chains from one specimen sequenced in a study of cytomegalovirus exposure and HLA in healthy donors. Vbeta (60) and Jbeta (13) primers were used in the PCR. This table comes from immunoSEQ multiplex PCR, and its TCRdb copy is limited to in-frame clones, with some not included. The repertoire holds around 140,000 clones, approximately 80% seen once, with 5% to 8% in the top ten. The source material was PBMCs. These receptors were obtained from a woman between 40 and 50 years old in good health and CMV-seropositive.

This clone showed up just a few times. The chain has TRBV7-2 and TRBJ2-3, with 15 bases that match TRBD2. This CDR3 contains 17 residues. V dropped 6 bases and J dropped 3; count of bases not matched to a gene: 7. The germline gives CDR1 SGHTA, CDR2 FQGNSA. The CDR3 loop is CASRRTSGRAGTDTQYF. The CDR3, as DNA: TGTGCCAGCAGACGGACTAGCGGGAGGGCCGGGACAGATACGCAGTATTTT.

CDR3 region: CASSRTSEETQYF. CDR3 nucleotide sequence: TGCGCCAGCAGCCGGACTAGCGAAGAGACCCAGTACTTC. The gene calls are TRBV4-1 and TRBJ2-5; TRBD2 matches 9 bases. The trim removed 4 bases at V and 3 bases at J, leaving 0 bases unmatched. Germline-derived CDR1 and CDR2 are MGHRA and YSYEKL. The CDR3 loop spans 13 amino acids.

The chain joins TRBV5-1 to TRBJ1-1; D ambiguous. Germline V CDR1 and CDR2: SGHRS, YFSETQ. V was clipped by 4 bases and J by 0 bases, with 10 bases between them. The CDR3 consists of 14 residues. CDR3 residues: CASSGGIMNTEAFF. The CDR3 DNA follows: TGCGCCAGCAGCGGAGGGATCATGAACACTGAAGCTTTCTTT.

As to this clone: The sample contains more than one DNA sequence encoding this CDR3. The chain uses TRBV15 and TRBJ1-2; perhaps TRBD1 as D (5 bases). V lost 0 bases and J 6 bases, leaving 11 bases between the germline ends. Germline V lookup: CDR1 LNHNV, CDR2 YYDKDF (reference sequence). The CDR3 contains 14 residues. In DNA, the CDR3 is TGTGCCACCAGCAGAGATAGGGGCGGGGATGGCTACACCTTC. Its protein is CATSRDRGGDGYTF.

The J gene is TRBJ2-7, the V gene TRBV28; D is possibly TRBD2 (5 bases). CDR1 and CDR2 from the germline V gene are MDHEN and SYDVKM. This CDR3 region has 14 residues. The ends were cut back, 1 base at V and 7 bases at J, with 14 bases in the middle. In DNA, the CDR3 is TGTGCCAGCAGTTTATCAGAACCCTCGGGAGAGCAGTACTTC. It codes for CASSLSEPSGEQYF.

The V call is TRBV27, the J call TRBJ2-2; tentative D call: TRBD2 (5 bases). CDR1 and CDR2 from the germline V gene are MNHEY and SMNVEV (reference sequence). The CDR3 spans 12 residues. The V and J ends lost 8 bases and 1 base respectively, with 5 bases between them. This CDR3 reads CASAGNTGELFF. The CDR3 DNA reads TGTGCCAGCGCGGGGAACACCGGGGAGCTGTTTTTT.

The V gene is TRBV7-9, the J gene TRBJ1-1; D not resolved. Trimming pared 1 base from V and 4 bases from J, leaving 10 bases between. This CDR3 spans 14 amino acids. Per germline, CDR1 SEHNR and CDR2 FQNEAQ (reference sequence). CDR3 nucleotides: TGTGCCAGCAGCTTAGGTCGGCGGGGCACTGAAGCTTTCTTT. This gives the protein CASSLGRRGTEAFF.

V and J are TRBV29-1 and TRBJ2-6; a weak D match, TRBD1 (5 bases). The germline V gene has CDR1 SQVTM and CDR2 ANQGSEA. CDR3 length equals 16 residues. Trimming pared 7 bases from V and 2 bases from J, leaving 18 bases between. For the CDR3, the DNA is TGCAGCGCCCAATTAAGTCAGGGCCCTGGGGCCAACGTCCTGACTTTC. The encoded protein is CSAQLSQGPGANVLTF.

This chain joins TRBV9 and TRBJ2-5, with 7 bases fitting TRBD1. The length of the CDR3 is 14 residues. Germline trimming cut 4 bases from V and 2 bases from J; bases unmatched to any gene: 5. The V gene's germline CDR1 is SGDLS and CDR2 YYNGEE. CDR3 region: CASSTSGQQETQYF. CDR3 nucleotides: TGTGCCAGCAGCACATCGGGACAGCAAGAGACCCAGTACTTC. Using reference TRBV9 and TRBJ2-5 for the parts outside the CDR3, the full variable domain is DSGVTQTPKHLITATGQRVTLRCSPRSGDLSVYWYQQSLDQGLQFLIQYYNGEERAKGNILERFSAQQFPDLHSELNLSSLELGDSALYFCASSTSGQQETQYFGPGTRLLVL.